These T cell receptor beta chains were read from a single sample in a study of cytomegalovirus exposure and HLA in healthy donors. TCRdb's copy holds only in-frame clones and misses some; the assay was immunoSEQ multiplex PCR. Altogether about 120,000 clones are present, approximately 87% being singletons, with the ten largest covering around 18%. The specimen was PBMCs. These receptors all stem from a man between 18 and 29 years old in good health and CMV-seropositive. The CDR3 runs from the conserved cysteine through the conserved F or W. D genes are given only for firm matches. Only some rows state a clone size, as once, few, many or a class for expanded clones.

d_gene,v_gene,abundance,j_gene,CDR3nt,CDR3aa
TRBD1,TRBV5-1,once,TRBJ2-1,TGCGCCAGCAGCTGGCCGGGACAGGGGGGGGATGAGCAGTTCTTC,CASSWPGQGGDEQFF
NA,TRBV2,NA,TRBJ2-5,TGTGCCAGCAGTTCCTCGGGGACCCAGTACTTC,CASSSSGTQYF
NA,TRBV2,NA,TRBJ2-7,TGTGCCAGCAGTGAAGGTGGCGGGGGCCTCGGGGAGCAGTACTTC,CASSEGGGGLGEQYF
NA,TRBV5-1,NA,TRBJ1-6,TGCGCCAGCAGCTACAGAGCTAATTCACCCCTCCACTTT,CASSYRANSPLHF
NA,TRBV11-2,few,TRBJ1-1,TGTGCCAGCAGCTTATCGGTGAACACTGAAGCTTTCTTT,CASSLSVNTEAFF
TRBD2,TRBV2,NA,TRBJ2-1,TGTGCCAGCAGGAGGACTAGCGGGGGGAATGATGAGCAGTTCTTC,CASRRTSGGNDEQFF
TRBD1,TRBV27,few,TRBJ2-5,TGTGCCAGCAGTTTGGACAGGGGGGAGACCCAGTACTTC,CASSLDRGETQYF
TRBD1,TRBV4-1,NA,TRBJ1-2,TGCGCCAGCAGCCAGATAACCGGGACAGAATCGAATGGCTACACCTTC,CASSQITGTESNGYTF
TRBD2,TRBV25-1,NA,TRBJ2-3,TGTGCCAGCAGCCTAGCGGGGGGGCCGGATACGCAGTATTTT,CASSLAGGPDTQYF
NA,TRBV4-1,NA,TRBJ1-6,TGCGCCAGCAGCCAAACCCCCCCAGGCCAATATAATTCACCCCTCCACTTT,CASSQTPPGQYNSPLHF
NA,TRBV11-2,NA,TRBJ1-1,TGTGCCAGCAGCTTAATAGAGAACACTGAAGCTTTCTTT,CASSLIENTEAFF
NA,TRBV5-1,NA,TRBJ1-6,TGCGCCAGCAGCCTGTTGGAGAGTTCACCCCTCCACTTT,CASSLLESSPLHF
NA,TRBV6-1,NA,TRBJ2-3,TGTGCCAGCAGTGCAGGGGGGCTCACAGATACGCAGTATTTT,CASSAGGLTDTQYF
TRBD1,TRBV11-1,few,TRBJ2-7,TGTGCCAGCAGCGCAGGGGGCTTCTACGAGCAGTACTTC,CASSAGGFYEQYF
TRBD1,TRBV7-2,NA,TRBJ1-1,TGTGCCAGCAGCACCCTACAGGGGGTGAACACTGAAGCTTTCTTT,CASSTLQGVNTEAFF
NA,TRBV7-6,NA,TRBJ1-1,TGTGCCAGCAGCTTAGGATCAGGGCGTATGAACACTGAAGCTTTCTTT,CASSLGSGRMNTEAFF
NA,TRBV19,NA,TRBJ2-1,TGTGCCAGTAGTATTGCAGATCTTTCCTACAATGAGCAGTTCTTC,CASSIADLSYNEQFF
TRBD1,TRBV2,NA,TRBJ1-2,TGTGCCAGCCGATGGGGACAGGGGGTCAACTATGGCTACACCTTC,CASRWGQGVNYGYTF
NA,TRBV7-9,NA,TRBJ2-1,TGTGCCAGCAGCCACCGGAACTATGATGAGCAGTTCTTC,CASSHRNYDEQFF
NA,TRBV19,NA,TRBJ1-1,TGTGCCAGCCATAGGGTGGGGCTTTCCACTGAAGCTTTCTTT,CASHRVGLSTEAFF
TRBD1,TRBV5-1,NA,TRBJ1-2,TGCGCCAGCAGCGGACAGGGCCCTAACTATGGCTACACCTTC,CASSGQGPNYGYTF
NA,TRBV27,NA,TRBJ2-7,TGTGCCAGCAGTTATAGGCAGGGATACGAGCAGTACTTC,CASSYRQGYEQYF
TRBD2,TRBV30,NA,TRBJ2-2,TGTGCCTGGACTCGGCTAGCGGGGGGCACCGGGGAGCTGTTTTTT,CAWTRLAGGTGELFF
NA,TRBV5-1,NA,TRBJ1-1,TGCGCCAGCAGCTTGGTCCGACCGACAACCACTGAAGCTTTCTTT,CASSLVRPTTTEAFF
NA,TRBV30,NA,TRBJ2-5,TGTGCCTGGAGTGCTCTACGAGAGACCCAGTACTTC,CAWSALRETQYF
NA,TRBV27,NA,TRBJ2-5,NA,CASSSSGLRQETQYF
TRBD2,TRBV27,NA,TRBJ2-5,TGTGCCAGCAGCCTGCTAGCGGGGGGGCCACAGACCCAGTACTTC,CASSLLAGGPQTQYF
NA,TRBV29-1,NA,TRBJ1-1,TGCAGCGTTGGCGGATCCGAAGCTTTCTTT,CSVGGSEAFF
NA,TRBV27,few,TRBJ1-1,TGTGCCAGCAGTTTATCCGGCGGTTGGAACACTGAAGCTTTCTTT,CASSLSGGWNTEAFF
TRBD1,TRBV29-1,NA,TRBJ2-1,TGCAGCGCCACACCGGGACAGTACAATGAGCAGTTCTTC,CSATPGQYNEQFF
TRBD1,TRBV10-2,NA,TRBJ1-6,TGCGCCACCTCCGGGACAGGGCCGTATAATTCACCCCTCCACTTT,CATSGTGPYNSPLHF
NA,TRBV7-9,NA,TRBJ1-2,TGTGCCAGCAGCTTAGAACAGGGTGTGGATGGCTACACCTTC,CASSLEQGVDGYTF
NA,TRBV28,NA,TRBJ2-5,TGTGCCAGCAGTTTATACGGGGGACAAGAGACCCAGTACTTC,CASSLYGGQETQYF
NA,TRBV5-1,NA,TRBJ2-2,TGCGCCAGCAGCTTGATACAGGATGACACCGGGGAGCTGTTTTTT,CASSLIQDDTGELFF
TRBD1,TRBV27,once,TRBJ1-4,TGTGCCAGCAGTCCGCGGGACAGCAATGAAAAACTGTTTTTT,CASSPRDSNEKLFF
NA,TRBV28,few,TRBJ2-3,TGTGCCAGCAGTTCCCCGGACAGCCCCTGGGGAGATACGCAGTATTTT,CASSSPDSPWGDTQYF
NA,TRBV7-3,NA,TRBJ2-3,TGTGCCAGCAGCTTACAGGGAGATACGCAGTATTTT,CASSLQGDTQYF
NA,TRBV5-4,once,TRBJ1-1,TGTGCCAGCAGCTTGGGAAATCAGGGAAGGACTGAAGCTTTCTTT,CASSLGNQGRTEAFF
NA,TRBV2,NA,TRBJ1-2,TGTGCTAGGACTTCCCAAGGCGGCTACACCTTC,CARTSQGGYTF
NA,TRBV5-4,NA,TRBJ1-6,TGTGCCAGCACCATTTACGGTCCCAATTCACCCCTCCACTTT,CASTIYGPNSPLHF
TRBD1,TRBV7-2,NA,TRBJ2-5,TGTGCCAGCAGCTTAGCGTGGGGGACAGAAGAGACCCAGTACTTC,CASSLAWGTEETQYF
TRBD1,TRBV14,few,TRBJ2-7,TGTGCCAGCAGCGGTGACAGGGGGCTTTGGTACGAGCAGTACTTC,CASSGDRGLWYEQYF
TRBD1,TRBV9,NA,TRBJ2-7,TGTGCCAGCAGCGTAGGGGACAGGGGGCTCCCCGAGCAGTACTTC,CASSVGDRGLPEQYF
TRBD1,TRBV13,NA,TRBJ1-4,TGTGCCAGCAGCTCCGGGGGACAGTCTAATGAAAAACTGTTTTTT,CASSSGGQSNEKLFF
NA,TRBV20-1,NA,TRBJ2-1,TGCAGTGCTCAGGCTTACAATGAGCAGTTCTTC,CSAQAYNEQFF
TRBD2,TRBV7-8,few,TRBJ2-5,TGTGCCAGCAGGCCTATTGGGCTAGCGGGGGGTCAAGAGACCCAGTACTTC,CASRPIGLAGGQETQYF
NA,TRBV6-1,NA,TRBJ2-7,TGTGCCAGCAGTGAAGATGCTGCCTATTACGAGCAGTACTTC,CASSEDAAYYEQYF
NA,TRBV6-5,few,TRBJ2-3,TGTGCCAGCAGTTACTCGACTTGGAGCACAGATACGCAGTATTTT,CASSYSTWSTDTQYF
NA,TRBV5-1,NA,TRBJ2-1,TGCGCCAGCAACCTCCTGGCCAATGAGCAGTTCTTC,CASNLLANEQFF
NA,TRBV19,once,TRBJ2-3,TGTGCCAGTACCACAACAGGGACTACACACACAGATACGCAGTATTTT,CASTTTGTTHTDTQYF
NA,TRBV2,few,TRBJ1-1,TGTGCCAGCAAGGGTGACAGAATGAACACTGAAGCTTTCTTT,CASKGDRMNTEAFF
TRBD2,TRBV4-1,NA,TRBJ2-1,TGCGCCAGCAGCCAAGCCGCGGGACTAGACCTTTATGAGCAGTTCTTC,CASSQAAGLDLYEQFF
TRBD1,TRBV6-5,few,TRBJ1-5,TGTGCCAGCGGAGACCCCCGACAGGGTCGTCAGCCCCAGCATTTT,CASGDPRQGRQPQHF
NA,TRBV7-8,NA,TRBJ1-2,TGTGCCAGCAGCTTAAGAGGCAGTAACTATGGCTACACCTTC,CASSLRGSNYGYTF
NA,TRBV28,NA,TRBJ2-5,TGTGCCAGCAGTTTTCGGGGGGCAGGAGAGACCCAGTACTTC,CASSFRGAGETQYF
NA,TRBV5-1,NA,TRBJ1-1,TGCGCCAGCAGCGGCGGACTGGGGAACACTGAAGCTTTCTTT,CASSGGLGNTEAFF
TRBD2,TRBV6-5,NA,TRBJ2-3,TGTGCCAGCACCCTCTGGGCGGGGGGGCGCGATACGCAGTATTTT,CASTLWAGGRDTQYF